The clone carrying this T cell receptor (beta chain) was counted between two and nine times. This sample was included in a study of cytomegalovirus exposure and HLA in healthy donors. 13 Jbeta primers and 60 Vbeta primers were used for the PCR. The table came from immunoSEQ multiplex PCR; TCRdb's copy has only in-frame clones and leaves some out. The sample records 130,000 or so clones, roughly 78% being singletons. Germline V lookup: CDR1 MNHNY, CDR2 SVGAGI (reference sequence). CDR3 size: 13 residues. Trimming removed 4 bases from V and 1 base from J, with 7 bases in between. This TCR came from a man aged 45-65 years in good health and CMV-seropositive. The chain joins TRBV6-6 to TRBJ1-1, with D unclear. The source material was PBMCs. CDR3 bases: TGTGCCAGCAGTTTAGCAGAGAACACTGAAGCTTTCTTT. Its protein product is CASSLAENTEAFF.